What follows are 15 T cell receptor beta chains derived from one specimen sequenced in a study of blood T cell repertoires in COVID-19. The protocol was immunoSEQ multiplex PCR, while the TCRdb copy is restricted to in-frame clones and leaves out a portion. The sample contains tens of thousands of clones, 70% to 75% of which appear only once. Sequencing was done on a sample of peripheral blood. The receptors were sampled from a man between 45 and 60 years old with active or convalescent COVID-19.

The chain recombines TRBV29-1 with TRBJ2-7, with TRBD2 matching over 7 bases. The CDR3 is 15 residues long. V lost 7 bases and J lost 6; bases outside the gene matches: 18. Germline assignment: CDR1 SQVTM and CDR2 ANQGSEA. The CDR3 nucleotides read TGCAGCGCCAGCCGCGCGGGGGAAGTAGAAAGCGAGCAGTACTTC. Translation: CSASRAGEVESEQYF.

This chain joins TRBV5-4 and TRBJ2-7, with D perhaps TRBD1 (6 bases). V lost 0 bases to trimming and J lost 5 bases, with 12 bases between them. The V gene's germline CDR1 is SGHNT and CDR2 YYREEE (reference sequence). The CDR3 runs 14 residues. The CDR3 reads CASSLGRGLNEQYF. In DNA form, the CDR3 reads TGTGCCAGCAGCTTGGGCAGGGGATTAAACGAGCAGTACTTC.

This sequence joins TRBV19 and TRBJ1-5; 8 bases line up with TRBD1. The V segment lost 7 bases and the J segment 0 bases; nucleotides outside the gene matches: 5. In germline, CDR1 is LNHDA, CDR2 SQIVND (reference sequence). The CDR3 spans 15 residues. The CDR3 reads CASIQTGGSNQPQHF. The CDR3 nucleotides are TGTGCCAGTATCCAAACAGGGGGTAGCAATCAGCCCCAGCATTTT.

The chain links TRBV24-1 to TRBJ2-1; D might be TRBD2 (6 bases). The CDR3 is 18 amino acids. CDR1 KGHDR and CDR2 SFDVKD come from the germline V gene. V was pared by 1 base and J by 1 base, with 16 bases between. The CDR3 coding sequence is TGTGCCACCAGTGATTTTAACGCGGGGACGCCGTCCTACAATGAGCAGTTCTTC. It codes for CATSDFNAGTPSYNEQFF.

J is TRBJ1-5 and V is TRBV27, with D unclear. V was shortened by 6 bases and J by 4 bases, with 7 bases between the two germline ends. Germline loops: CDR1 MNHEY, CDR2 SMNVEV (reference sequence). The CDR3 extends over 12 amino acids. The CDR3 bases are TGTGCCAGCAGCGGTCTGAATCAGCCCCAGCATTTT. Protein sequence: CASSGLNQPQHF.

The V gene is TRBV18, the J gene TRBJ2-7, with 10 bases fitting TRBD1. Germline V gene sequence: CDR1 KGHSH, CDR2 LQKENI. The CDR3 has 15 amino acids. After removal of 3 bases from V and 6 bases from J, the junction contained 8 bases not matched to a gene. The CDR3 spells CASSPAGTGALEQYF. CDR3 nucleotide sequence: TGTGCCAGCTCACCCGCCGGGACAGGGGCCCTCGAGCAGTACTTC. Full variable domain (outside the CDR3, taken from reference TRBV18 and TRBJ2-7): NAGVMQNPRHLVRRRGQEARLRCSPMKGHSHVYWYRQLPEEGLKFMVYLQKENIIDESGMPKERFSAEFPKEGPSILRIQQVVRGDSAAYFCASSPAGTGALEQYFGPGTRLTVT.

In this sample, this clone turned up a few times. V is TRBV10-3 and J is TRBJ2-7; D perhaps matches TRBD2 (5 bases). Germline CDR1 ENHRY, CDR2 SYGVKD. This CDR3 has 11 residues. Trimming took off 6 bases at V and 4 bases at J, with 7 bases between the two ends. The CDR3 protein is CAISGEYEQYF. The DNA for the CDR3 is TGTGCCATCAGCGGGGAGTACGAGCAGTACTTC.

As concerns this clone: Other DNA sequences from this sample encode an identical CDR3 as well. This rearrangement joins TRBV3-1 (or the pseudogene TRBV3-2) to TRBJ2-3, with 8 bases fitting TRBD2. Germline lookup yields CDR1 LGHDT and CDR2 YNNKEL (reference sequence). The CDR3 loop spans 16 amino acids. J lost 0 bases, V lost 4 bases, and 6 bases had no gene match. For the CDR3, the DNA is TGTGCCAGCAGCCGTCGCGGGGGGCCTAGCACAGATACGCAGTATTTT. Amino acid sequence: CASSRRGGPSTDTQYF.

The CDR3 protein is CASSLVAGGEAFF. The CDR3 region has the DNA TGTGCCAGCAGTTTAGTGGCCGGGGGTGAAGCTTTCTTT. V usage is TRBV27 and J usage is TRBJ1-1; D perhaps matches TRBD1 (5 bases). CDR1 and CDR2 (germline): MNHEY, SMNVEV (reference sequence). This CDR3 comprises 13 residues. V was pared by 2 bases and J by 7 bases, with 11 bases between.

Only a few counts were recorded for this clone. The chain joins TRBV6-5 to TRBJ2-7; D may be TRBD1 (5 bases). Germline V gene sequence: CDR1 MNHEY, CDR2 SVGAGI. V shed 0 bases and J shed 5 bases, with 8 bases lying between them. There are 13 residues in the CDR3. CDR3 sequence reads: CASSYSRGHEQYF. The DNA for the CDR3 is TGTGCCAGCAGTTACTCTAGGGGCCACGAGCAGTACTTC.

The chain links TRBV3-1 (or the pseudogene TRBV3-2) to TRBJ2-3, with TRBD1 matching over 8 bases. There are 15 residues in the CDR3. Germline CDR1 LGHDT, CDR2 YNNKEL (reference sequence). With 7 bases clipped from V and 0 bases from J, the junction kept 6 bases outside the gene matches. CDR3 DNA: TGTGCCAGCACTCAGACAGGGGTTAGCACAGATACGCAGTATTTT. It encodes CASTQTGVSTDTQYF.

This chain uses TRBV6-4 with TRBJ2-2; D is ambiguous. The CDR3 totals 13 residues. Germline values: CDR1 MRHNA, CDR2 SNTAGT. Deletions cut 3 bases from V and 4 bases from J, with 6 bases between. The CDR3 coding sequence is TGTGCCAGCAGTGAGTCGTCCACCGGGGAGCTGTTTTTT. Translation: CASSESSTGELFF.

V and J are TRBV11-2 and TRBJ2-7, with a weak D call TRBD1 (6 bases). The V end was cut by 2 bases, the J end by 0 bases, with 20 bases between. This CDR3 region has 18 residues. CDR1 and CDR2 (germline): SGHAT, FQNNGV. The CDR3 is CASSLYPSGQSASYEQYF. The CDR3 DNA reads TGTGCCAGCAGCTTATACCCCTCCGGACAGTCAGCCTCCTACGAGCAGTACTTC.

The chain is built from TRBV5-1 and TRBJ2-5; D is unclear. The length of the CDR3 is 14 residues. V dropped 0 bases and J dropped 3 bases, with 9 bases sitting between them. CDR1 is SGHRS and CDR2 is YFSETQ in the germline V gene. CDR3: CASSLAQSEETQYF. The CDR3 bases are TGCGCCAGCAGCTTGGCCCAGTCAGAAGAGACCCAGTACTTC.

This sequence joins TRBV18 and TRBJ2-2; 8 positions match TRBD1. Germline CDR1 reads KGHSH; CDR2 reads LQKENI. This CDR3 has 16 residues. The junction had 9 bases not matched to a gene; V was cut back by 3 bases and J by 6 bases. CDR3: CASSPGPTGVSGELFF. CDR3 bases: TGTGCCAGCTCACCCGGCCCGACAGGGGTATCCGGGGAGCTGTTTTTT.